A single sample is the source of the 30 T cell receptor beta chains below, sequenced in a study of T cell responses to AZD1222 COVID-19 vaccine. Generated by immunoSEQ multiplex PCR, the TCRdb table keeps only in-frame clones and is missing some. The sample includes 120,000 or so clones, about 85% seen only once; the top ten take 5% to 7%. Sequenced material: peripheral blood, taken on day 0 of AZD1222 vaccination. The source is an adult in good health.

This clone appeared once. The V call is TRBV6-6, the J call TRBJ2-7; D not resolved. The CDR3 is 12 amino acids. CDR1 is MNHNY, CDR2 SVGAGI, per germline (reference sequence). With 7 bases removed from V and 3 bases from J, the gap between germline ends came to 10 bases. The CDR3 loop is CASKNGRYEQYF. CDR3 DNA sequence: TGTGCCAGCAAGAATGGACGCTACGAGCAGTACTTC.

The chain is built from TRBV7-2 and TRBJ1-2, with D possibly being TRBD1 (5 bases). V was clipped by 4 bases and J by 3 bases, with 12 bases between them. The length of the CDR3 is 14 residues. The germline V gene encodes CDR1 SGHTA and CDR2 FQGNSA. The CDR3 nucleotides read TGTGCCAGCAGCTCCTCTAGGGGCTACTATGGCTACACCTTC. It specifies CASSSSRGYYGYTF.

The J gene is TRBJ2-5, the V gene TRBV3-1 (or the pseudogene TRBV3-2); D is possibly TRBD2 (6 bases). The CDR3 has 16 amino acids. V shed 1 base and J shed 5 bases, with 17 bases lying between them. Germline assignment: CDR1 LGHDT and CDR2 YNNKEL (reference sequence). The CDR3 is CASSQGRRGDWETQYF. DNA for the CDR3: TGTGCCAGCAGCCAAGGTCGGCGGGGTGATTGGGAGACCCAGTACTTC.

This chain connects TRBV6-6 to TRBJ1-6, with 9 nucleotides matching TRBD1. There are 14 residues in the CDR3. V shed 4 bases and J 8 bases; nucleotides not matched to a gene: 3. The germline gives CDR1 MNHNY, CDR2 SVGAGI (reference sequence). CDR3 sequence: CASSSGQGHSPLHF. CDR3 bases: TGTGCCAGCAGTTCCGGACAGGGGCATTCACCCCTCCACTTT.

The chain carries TRBV12-3 or TRBV12-4 and TRBJ1-2, with TRBD1 as a possible D gene (5 bases). Deletions cut 5 bases from V and 8 bases from J, with 15 bases between. The CDR3 spans 13 residues. The CDR3: CASSPPGGGGYTF. CDR3 bases: TGTGCCAGCAGTCCCCCGGGGGGAGGCGGCTACACCTTC.

V is TRBV30 and J is TRBJ2-7; TRBD1 matches 7 bases. Looked up from germline, CDR1 is GTSNPN and CDR2 is SVGIG (reference sequence). This CDR3 is 13 amino acids long. Trimming took 3 bases from V and 2 from J; bases not matched to a gene: 4. The DNA for the CDR3 is TGTGCCTGGAGCGCCGACAGGGCCTACGAGCAGTACTTC. It specifies CAWSADRAYEQYF. Full variable domain (rest looked up from reference TRBV30 and TRBJ2-7): SQTIHQWPATLVQPVGSPLSLECTVEGTSNPNLYWYRQAAGRGLQLLFYSVGIGQISSEVPQNLSASRPQDRQFILSSKKLLLSDSGFYLCAWSADRAYEQYFGPGTRLTVT.

The chain joins TRBV7-8 to TRBJ1-5; the D is unclear. The CDR3 covers 14 residues. Germline V gene lookup returns CDR1 SGHVS and CDR2 FQNEAQ. V was trimmed by 3 bases and J by 2 bases, leaving 8 bases between them. The DNA for the CDR3 is TGTGCCAGCAGCTTTTTTAGGGGCAATCAGCCCCAGCATTTT. It is translated as CASSFFRGNQPQHF. The entire variable domain, with the rest obtained from reference TRBV7-8 and TRBJ1-5, is as follows: GAGVSQSPRYKVAKRGQDVALRCDPISGHVSLFWYQQALGQGPEFLTYFQNEAQLDKSGLPSDRFFAERPEGSVSTLKIQRTQQEDSAVYLCASSFFRGNQPQHFGDGTRLSIL.

Only a few counts were recorded for this clone. V is TRBV3-1 (or the pseudogene TRBV3-2) and J is TRBJ1-1; D gene unclear. The V end lost 4 bases, the J end lost 1 base, and 10 bases lay between the germline ends. Germline CDR1 is LGHDT and CDR2 is YNNKEL (reference sequence). The CDR3 is 14 residues long. The CDR3 region is CASSLETPNTEAFF. The CDR3 DNA reads as TGTGCCAGCAGCCTTGAGACGCCGAACACTGAAGCTTTCTTT.

This rearrangement joins TRBV19 to TRBJ1-5; weak D call: TRBD1 (5 bases). The CDR3 has 15 amino acids. Germline V gives CDR1 LNHDA, CDR2 SQIVND (reference sequence). Trimming stripped 6 bases from V and 2 bases from J, with 14 bases between. CDR3 residues: CASSHGGSGNQPQHF. CDR3 DNA: TGTGCCAGTAGCCATGGGGGGAGTGGCAATCAGCCCCAGCATTTT.

This clone has just a few counts. The chain joins TRBV30 to TRBJ1-2; 8 nucleotides line up with TRBD1. J gave up 5 bases and V 3 bases, and 5 bases lay outside the gene matches. The CDR3 spans 13 residues. Germline assignment: CDR1 GTSNPN and CDR2 SVGIG (reference sequence). Here the CDR3 reads CAWRRDRPYGYTF. In DNA form, the CDR3 reads TGTGCCTGGAGAAGGGACAGGCCTTATGGCTACACCTTC.

The chain couples TRBV4-2 to TRBJ1-1; D unclear. CDR1 and CDR2 from the germline V gene are LGHNA and YNFKEQ. There are 16 residues in the CDR3. The ends were cut back, 0 bases at V and 0 bases at J, with 11 bases in the middle. In DNA, the CDR3 is TGTGCCAGCAGCCAAGAACCGGGGAAGTTGAACACTGAAGCTTTCTTT. Its translation is CASSQEPGKLNTEAFF.

This clone was counted only a few times. The chain is built from TRBV5-6 and TRBJ2-7; TRBD1 matches at 11 bases. CDR3 length equals 14 residues. With V trimmed by 3 bases and J by 7 bases, 6 bases remained unmatched. Per the germline V gene, CDR1 is SGHDT and CDR2 is YYEEEE. The DNA of the CDR3 is TGTGCCAGCAGCTCGGACAGGGGGCAATGGGAGCAGTACTTC. Translating it yields CASSSDRGQWEQYF.

This chain links TRBV28 with TRBJ2-1; no clear D. Germline V gene lookup returns CDR1 MDHEN and CDR2 SYDVKM. CDR3 size: 13 residues. Trimming cost V 1 base and J 7 bases, with 8 bases left between them. CDR3 loop: CASSLLGWNEQFF. For the CDR3, the DNA is TGTGCCAGCAGTTTATTGGGTTGGAATGAGCAGTTCTTC. Full variable domain (remainder filled in from reference TRBV28 and TRBJ2-1): DVKVTQSSRYLVKRTGEKVFLECVQDMDHENMFWYRQDPGLGLRLIYFSYDVKMKEKGDIPEGYSVSREKKERFSLILESASTNQTSMYLCASSLLGWNEQFFGPGTRLTVL.

V is TRBV18 and J is TRBJ1-1; the match to TRBD1 covers 8 bases. This CDR3 comprises 15 residues. Trimming at V came to 3 bases and at J to 1 base, leaving 4 bases not matched to a gene. CDR1 KGHSH and CDR2 LQKENI come from the germline V gene. For the CDR3, the DNA is TGTGCCAGCTCACCGTCCGGGACAGGGAACACTGAAGCTTTCTTT. This gives the protein CASSPSGTGNTEAFF.

CDR3 region: CASSPSTALGAFF. CDR3 bases: TGTGCCAGCAGCCCTTCGACAGCCCTGGGAGCTTTCTTT. This sequence joins TRBV6-6 and TRBJ1-1; D might be TRBD1 (5 bases). Germline V CDR1 and CDR2: MNHNY, SVGAGI (reference sequence). Trimming removed 6 bases at V and 10 bases at J, with 18 bases between. The CDR3 length is 13 residues.

The chain recombines TRBV4-1 with TRBJ2-5; D is perhaps TRBD1 (5 bases). The CDR3 extends over 13 amino acids. V was trimmed by 0 bases and J by 5 bases, leaving 7 bases between them. Germline CDR1 MGHRA, CDR2 YSYEKL. CDR3 residues: CASSQEGLETQYF. For the CDR3, the DNA is TGCGCCAGCAGCCAAGAGGGGCTTGAGACCCAGTACTTC.

This chain connects TRBV7-3 to TRBJ1-5, with TRBD1 identical over 7 bases. With V trimmed by 2 bases and J by 4 bases, 11 bases remained unmatched. This CDR3 comprises 17 residues. The V gene's germline CDR1 is SGHTA and CDR2 FQGTGA. The CDR3 reads CASSLGTRQGSNQPQHF. The CDR3 DNA follows: TGTGCCAGCAGCTTAGGAACTAGACAGGGTTCAAATCAGCCCCAGCATTTT.

This clone was detected only once. The chain uses TRBV2 and TRBJ1-2; 11 bases are a match to TRBD1. V was pared by 8 bases and J by 7 bases, with 3 bases of the junction left unmatched. The CDR3 has 12 residues. Looked up from germline, CDR1 is SNHLY and CDR2 is FYNNEI. This chain's CDR3 is CASGQGAAGYTF. The CDR3 nucleotides are TGTGCCAGCGGACAGGGGGCGGCTGGCTACACCTTC.

CDR3 nucleotide sequence: TGTGCCAGCAGCCAAGAAATCCGGGCAGGGGCCGATGGCTACACCTTC. It yields the protein CASSQEIRAGADGYTF. The genes are TRBV3-1 (or the pseudogene TRBV3-2) and TRBJ1-2; D perhaps matches TRBD1 (6 bases). The CDR3 contains 16 residues. CDR1 is LGHDT and CDR2 is YNNKEL in the germline V gene (reference sequence). V was pared by 0 bases and J by 6 bases, with 17 bases between.

The chain couples TRBV5-4 to TRBJ2-1; 7 bases fit TRBD1. Germline V CDR1 and CDR2: SGHNT, YYREEE (reference sequence). The V gene end was trimmed by 4 bases and the J gene end by 5 bases; junction bases not matched to a gene: 6. This CDR3 spans 14 amino acids. The CDR3 here is CASSPTQGNNEQFF. The DNA for the CDR3 is TGTGCCAGCAGCCCCACACAGGGGAACAATGAGCAGTTCTTC.

The J gene is TRBJ1-1, the V gene TRBV29-1; TRBD1 agrees at 10 bases. CDR1 is SQVTM and CDR2 is ANQGSEA in the germline V gene. The CDR3 has 13 amino acids. The V and J ends lost 3 bases and 3 bases, in that order; junction bases with no gene match: 1. The CDR3 nucleotides read TGCAGCGTTGAGGGGACAGGGGACACTGAAGCTTTCTTT. This translates into CSVEGTGDTEAFF.

The chain combines TRBV5-1 with TRBJ2-1; 8 bases line up with TRBD1. The germline gives CDR1 SGHRS, CDR2 YFSETQ. The junction had 4 bases not matched to a gene; V was cut back by 1 base and J by 10 bases. The length of the CDR3 is 13 residues. CDR3 amino acids: CASSLRSGGEQFF. CDR3 coding DNA: TGCGCCAGCAGCTTGCGTTCAGGGGGCGAGCAGTTCTTC.

The genes are TRBV27 and TRBJ2-1; tentatively, D is TRBD1 or TRBD2 (5 bases each). The germline V gene encodes CDR1 MNHEY and CDR2 SMNVEV (reference sequence). V was pared by 2 bases and J by 8 bases, with 7 bases between. The CDR3 is 12 amino acids. For the CDR3, the DNA is TGTGCCAGCAGTTTAGGGACGGATGAGCAGTTCTTC. Protein: CASSLGTDEQFF.

This clone has just one count. The V gene is TRBV7-9, the J gene TRBJ2-3, with 9 positions matching TRBD2. In germline, CDR1 is SEHNR, CDR2 FQNEAQ (reference sequence). J was trimmed by 1 base and V by 5 bases; bases with no gene match: 13. The CDR3 loop spans 18 amino acids. CDR3 residues: CASSPARSSGVRTDTQYF. CDR3 sequence (DNA): TGTGCCAGCAGCCCCGCGAGGTCTAGCGGGGTACGCACAGATACGCAGTATTTT.

The chain carries TRBV20-1 and TRBJ1-3; possible D gene TRBD1, 5 bases. V gave up 3 bases and J gave up 4 bases, with 13 bases separating them. This CDR3 region has 14 residues. CDR1 is DFQATT and CDR2 is SNEGSKA in the germline V gene (reference sequence). Here the CDR3 DNA reads TGCAGTGCTAGTTCAAGGGGAGTGGGAAACACCATATATTTT. It codes for CSASSRGVGNTIYF.

The chain has TRBV5-1 and TRBJ2-7; the D gene is possibly TRBD2 (7 bases). Trimming removed 2 bases at V and 0 bases at J, with 12 bases between. Germline lookup yields CDR1 SGHRS and CDR2 YFSETQ. The CDR3 contains 15 residues. The CDR3 DNA sequence: TGCGCCAGCAGCTTTAGGGGGGGCTACTCCTACGAGCAGTACTTC. Translated: CASSFRGGYSYEQYF.

This clone showed up just once. This chain uses TRBV15 with TRBJ2-1; the D gene is possibly TRBD2 (5 bases). The CDR3 covers 14 residues. V was shortened by 7 bases and J by 0 bases, with 10 bases between the two germline ends. Germline V gene lookup returns CDR1 LNHNV and CDR2 YYDKDF (reference sequence). Here the CDR3 DNA reads TGTGCCACCACCATTGGAGGCTCCTACAATGAGCAGTTCTTC. Protein sequence: CATTIGGSYNEQFF. Using reference TRBV15 and TRBJ2-1 for the parts outside the CDR3, the full variable domain is DAMVIQNPRYQVTQFGKPVTLSCSQTLNHNVMYWYQQKSSQAPKLLFHYYDKDFNNEADTPDNFQSRRPNTSFCFLDIRSPGLGDTAMYLCATTIGGSYNEQFFGPGTRLTVL.

The rearrangement links TRBV7-8 to TRBJ2-3; 8 bases line up with TRBD2. Trimming at V came to 5 bases and at J to 4 bases, leaving 5 bases not matched to a gene. Germline CDR1 reads SGHVS; CDR2 reads FQNEAQ. The CDR3 is made up of 14 amino acids. For the CDR3, the DNA is TGTGCCAGCAGCCCGGGACTAGTTTCAGATACGCAGTATTTT. Translation: CASSPGLVSDTQYF. Full variable domain (outside the CDR3, taken from reference TRBV7-8 and TRBJ2-3): GAGVSQSPRYKVAKRGQDVALRCDPISGHVSLFWYQQALGQGPEFLTYFQNEAQLDKSGLPSDRFFAERPEGSVSTLKIQRTQQEDSAVYLCASSPGLVSDTQYFGPGTRLTVL.

The chain is built from TRBV7-8 and TRBJ1-3, with 7 bases aligning to TRBD1. Unmatched junction bases numbered 11, after V lost 5 bases and J lost 7 bases. Germline CDR1 reads SGHVS; CDR2 reads FQNEAQ. This CDR3 is built from 15 residues. DNA of the CDR3: TGTGCCAGCAGCGCCTACACAGGGGTTCTCAACACCATATATTTT. Amino acid sequence: CASSAYTGVLNTIYF.

This clone turned up a few times. This rearrangement joins TRBV5-1 to TRBJ2-2, with D possibly TRBD1 on 5 matching bases. V lost 1 base, J lost 2 bases, and 15 bases lay in between. CDR3 length: 17 amino acids. Germline V CDR1 and CDR2: SGHRS, YFSETQ. For the CDR3, the DNA is TGCGCCAGCAGCTTGTACACCCCGACAGTTAACACCGGGGAGCTGTTTTTT. Protein sequence: CASSLYTPTVNTGELFF.